Here is one T cell receptor (beta chain) with its context. The target antigen is unknown. The entry originates in a study of T cells in Graves' hyperthyroidism and ophthalmopathy. As for the study in general: The authors collected peripheral blood at initial diagnosis, before any treatment.

RNA transcripts provided the source from which TCR beta CDR3 regions were amplified. HTBI primers were employed in a first-round RT-PCR of the TCR CDR3. MiXCR, applied by TCRdb to the multiplex PCR reads, yields one record per CDR3 protein. Of 94,000 or so distinct CDR3 sequences detected, over 50% appear once; the ten largest clones hold roughly a quarter. Germline CDR1 is MGHRA and CDR2 is YSYEKL. V lost 0 bases, J lost 0 bases, and 14 bases lay in between. The CDR3 covers 17 residues. Hyperthyroidism had been newly diagnosed in patients aged 18 to 65, and its duration was under 2 months. Cells are PBMCs isolated from around 10 ml of fresh blood. Whole-study findings and limits: It was a median about seven months before onset that the model predicted ophthalmopathy.

This chain links TRBV4-1 with TRBJ2-5, with D tentatively TRBD2 (6 bases). This clonotype was sampled from a woman aged 40 to 50 with Graves' hyperthyroidism. The source material was blood. This CDR3 is CASSQDEGGGNQETQYF. CDR3 in DNA: TGCGCCAGCAGCCAAGATGAGGGTGGCGGGAACCAAGAGACCCAGTACTTC.